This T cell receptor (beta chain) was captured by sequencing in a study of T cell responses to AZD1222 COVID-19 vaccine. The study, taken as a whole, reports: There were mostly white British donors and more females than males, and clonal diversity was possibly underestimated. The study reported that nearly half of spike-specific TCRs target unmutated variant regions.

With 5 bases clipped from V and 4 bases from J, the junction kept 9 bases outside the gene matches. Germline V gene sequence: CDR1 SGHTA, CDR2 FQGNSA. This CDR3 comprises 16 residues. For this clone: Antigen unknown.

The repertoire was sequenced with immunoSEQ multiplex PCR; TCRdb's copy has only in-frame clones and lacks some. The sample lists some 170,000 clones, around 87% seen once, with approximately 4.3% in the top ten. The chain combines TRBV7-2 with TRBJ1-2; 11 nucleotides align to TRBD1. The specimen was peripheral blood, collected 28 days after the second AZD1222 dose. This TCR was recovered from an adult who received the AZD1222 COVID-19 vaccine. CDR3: CASSKRDRGLGYGYTF. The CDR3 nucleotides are TGTGCCAGCAGCAAGAGGGACAGGGGGTTAGGCTATGGCTACACCTTC.